This TCR beta chain was obtained from a study of blood T cells in healthy people across ages. The sample holds many counts of this clonotype. Primed by a sample-barcoded 5' primer and a J-beta primer mix, a second PCR proceeded for about 6 to 11 cycles. MiXCR, applied by TCRdb to the 5' RACE reads, yields one record per CDR3 protein. The repertoire holds 1.5 million to 1.8 million distinct CDR3 sequences, with approximately 43% as singletons. The CDR3 runs to 14 residues. The ends lost 5 bases at V and 0 bases at J; junction bases unmatched: 4. Germline V gives CDR1 DFQATT, CDR2 SNEGSKA (reference sequence).

Source material: blood. This receptor was identified in a woman aged 18-29 years in good health. The chain uses TRBV20-1 and TRBJ2-1; the match to TRBD2 covers 7 bases. The DNA of the CDR3 is TGCAGTGCTCGGCGGGGGAGCTCCTACAATGAGCAGTTCTTC. Translation: CSARRGSSYNEQFF.